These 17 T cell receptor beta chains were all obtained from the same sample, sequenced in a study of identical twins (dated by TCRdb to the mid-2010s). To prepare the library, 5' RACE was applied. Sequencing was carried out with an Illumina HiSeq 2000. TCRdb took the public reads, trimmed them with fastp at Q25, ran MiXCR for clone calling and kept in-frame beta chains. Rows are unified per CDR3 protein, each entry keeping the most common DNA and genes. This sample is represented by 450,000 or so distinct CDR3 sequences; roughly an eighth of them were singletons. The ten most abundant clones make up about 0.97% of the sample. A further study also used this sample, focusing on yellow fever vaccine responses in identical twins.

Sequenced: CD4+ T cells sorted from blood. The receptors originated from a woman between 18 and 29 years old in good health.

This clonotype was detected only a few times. This chain's CDR3 is CASSRQGAYGYTF. The CDR3 DNA sequence: TGTGCCAGCAGCCGACAGGGGGCCTATGGCTACACCTTC. V gene TRBV6-1 combines with J gene TRBJ1-2; 10 bases agree with TRBD1. The CDR3 runs 13 residues. Germline V CDR1 and CDR2: MNHNS, SASEGT. Losses at the gene ends were 6 bases for V and 4 bases for J; bases not matched to a gene: 2.

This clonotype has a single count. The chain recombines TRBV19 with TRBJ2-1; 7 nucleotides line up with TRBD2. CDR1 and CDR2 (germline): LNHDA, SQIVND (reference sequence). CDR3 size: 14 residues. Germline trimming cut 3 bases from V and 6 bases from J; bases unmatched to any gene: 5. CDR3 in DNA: TGTGCCAGTAGTATTTCGGGCGGGGGCAATGAGCAGTTCTTC. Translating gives CASSISGGGNEQFF. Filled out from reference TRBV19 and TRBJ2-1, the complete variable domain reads DGGITQSPKYLFRKEGQNVTLSCEQNLNHDAMYWYRQDPGQGLRLIYYSQIVNDFQKGDIAEGYSVSREKKESFPLTVTSAQKNPTAFYLCASSISGGGNEQFFGPGTRLTVL.

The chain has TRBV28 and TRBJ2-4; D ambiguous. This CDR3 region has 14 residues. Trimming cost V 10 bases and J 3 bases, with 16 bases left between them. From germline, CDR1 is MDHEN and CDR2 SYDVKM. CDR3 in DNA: TGTGCCACCCAGCCAGACTTGGGCAAAAACATTCAGTACTTC. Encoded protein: CATQPDLGKNIQYF.

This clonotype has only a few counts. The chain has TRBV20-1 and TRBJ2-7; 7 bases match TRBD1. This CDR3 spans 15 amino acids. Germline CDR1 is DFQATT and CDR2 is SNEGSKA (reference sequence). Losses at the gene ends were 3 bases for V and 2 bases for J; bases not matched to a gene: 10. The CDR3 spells CSARRARDSAYEQYF. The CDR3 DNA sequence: TGCAGTGCTAGGCGGGCGAGGGACAGCGCCTACGAGCAGTACTTC.

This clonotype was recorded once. As DNA, the CDR3 is TGCAGTGCTACTCAACCGGGACTAGCGGGGGTCAATGAGCAGTTCTTC. The encoded protein is CSATQPGLAGVNEQFF. The chain carries TRBV20-1 and TRBJ2-1, with 14 bases lining up with TRBD2. Per germline, CDR1 DFQATT and CDR2 SNEGSKA (reference sequence). This CDR3 is 16 amino acids long. The ends lost 4 bases at V and 6 bases at J; junction bases unmatched: 8.

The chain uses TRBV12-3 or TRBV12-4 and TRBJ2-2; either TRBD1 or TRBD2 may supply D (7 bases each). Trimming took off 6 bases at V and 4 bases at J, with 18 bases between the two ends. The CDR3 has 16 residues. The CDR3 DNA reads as TGTGCCAGCAGCACAACCAGGGGGGGGTTCACCGGGGAGCTGTTTTTT. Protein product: CASSTTRGGFTGELFF.

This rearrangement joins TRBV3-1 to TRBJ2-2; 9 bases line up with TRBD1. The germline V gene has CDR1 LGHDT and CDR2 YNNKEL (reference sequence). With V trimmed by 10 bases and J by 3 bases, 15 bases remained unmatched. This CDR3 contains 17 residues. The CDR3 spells CATCLRTGALYTGELFF. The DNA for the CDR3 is TGTGCCACCTGCCTCCGGACAGGGGCATTATACACCGGGGAGCTGTTTTTT.

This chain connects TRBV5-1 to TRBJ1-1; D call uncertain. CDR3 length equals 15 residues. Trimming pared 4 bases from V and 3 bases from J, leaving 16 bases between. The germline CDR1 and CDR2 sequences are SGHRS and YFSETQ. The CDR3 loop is CASSNTGKTDTEAFF. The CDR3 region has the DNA TGCGCCAGCAGCAACACCGGGAAAACGGACACTGAAGCTTTCTTT.

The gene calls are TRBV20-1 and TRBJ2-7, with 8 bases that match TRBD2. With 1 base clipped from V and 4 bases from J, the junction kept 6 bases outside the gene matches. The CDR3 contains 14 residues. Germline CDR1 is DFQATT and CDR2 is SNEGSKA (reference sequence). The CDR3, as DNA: TGCAGTGCTAGAGCGGGAGGGCCCCCGTACGAGCAGTACTTC. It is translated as CSARAGGPPYEQYF.

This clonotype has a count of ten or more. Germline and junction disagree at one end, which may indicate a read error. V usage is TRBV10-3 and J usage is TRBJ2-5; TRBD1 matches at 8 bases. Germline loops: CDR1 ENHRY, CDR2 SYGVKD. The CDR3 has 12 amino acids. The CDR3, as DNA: TGTGCCATCAAGGACAGGGTGGGCGGTCGAGACTTC. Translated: CAIKDRVGGRDF.

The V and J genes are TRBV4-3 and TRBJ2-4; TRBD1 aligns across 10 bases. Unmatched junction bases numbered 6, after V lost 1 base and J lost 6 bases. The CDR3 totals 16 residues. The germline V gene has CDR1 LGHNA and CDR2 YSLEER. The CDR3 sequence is CASSQALTGGLNIQYF. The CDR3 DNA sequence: TGCGCCAGCAGCCAAGCCTTGACAGGGGGCCTAAACATTCAGTACTTC.

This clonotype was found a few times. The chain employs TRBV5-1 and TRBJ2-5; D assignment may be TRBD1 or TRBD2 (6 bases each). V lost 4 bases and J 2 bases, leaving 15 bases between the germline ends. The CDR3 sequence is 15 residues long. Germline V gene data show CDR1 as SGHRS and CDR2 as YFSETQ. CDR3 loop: CASSLQRGPQETQYF. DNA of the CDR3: TGCGCCAGCAGCCTCCAACGGGGGCCTCAAGAGACCCAGTACTTC. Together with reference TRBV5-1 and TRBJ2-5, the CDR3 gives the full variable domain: KAGVTQTPRYLIKTRGQQVTLSCSPISGHRSVSWYQQTPGQGLQFLFEYFSETQRNKGNFPGRFSGRQFSNSRSEMNVSTLELGDSALYLCASSLQRGPQETQYFGPGTRLLVL.

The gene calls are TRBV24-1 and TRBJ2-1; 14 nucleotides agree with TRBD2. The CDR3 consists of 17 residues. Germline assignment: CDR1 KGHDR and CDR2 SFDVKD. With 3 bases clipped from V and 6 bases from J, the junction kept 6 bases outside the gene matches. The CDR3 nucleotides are TGTGCCACCAGTGATAGGACCGGGACTAGCGGGGGCAATGAGCAGTTCTTC. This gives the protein CATSDRTGTSGGNEQFF.

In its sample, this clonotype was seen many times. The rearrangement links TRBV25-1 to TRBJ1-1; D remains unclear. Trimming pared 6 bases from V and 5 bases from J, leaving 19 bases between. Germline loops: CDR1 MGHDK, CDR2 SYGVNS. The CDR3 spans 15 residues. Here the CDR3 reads CASRVTGRLGTEAFF. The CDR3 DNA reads TGTGCCAGCAGGGTTACCGGGAGATTGGGGACTGAAGCTTTCTTT.

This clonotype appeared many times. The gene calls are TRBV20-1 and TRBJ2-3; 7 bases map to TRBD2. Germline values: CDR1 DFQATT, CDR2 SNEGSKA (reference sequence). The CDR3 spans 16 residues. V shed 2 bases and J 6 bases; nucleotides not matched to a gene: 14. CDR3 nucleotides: TGCAGTGCTAGACCCCCGGGGTCCGCCGGGAGGGATACGCAGTATTTT. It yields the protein CSARPPGSAGRDTQYF.

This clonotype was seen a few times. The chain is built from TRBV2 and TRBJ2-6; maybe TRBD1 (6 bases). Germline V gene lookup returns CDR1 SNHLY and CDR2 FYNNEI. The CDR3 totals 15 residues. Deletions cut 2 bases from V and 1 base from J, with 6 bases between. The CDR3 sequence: CASSEQGSGANVLTF. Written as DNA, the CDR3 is TGTGCCAGCAGTGAACAGGGGTCTGGGGCCAACGTCCTGACTTTC.

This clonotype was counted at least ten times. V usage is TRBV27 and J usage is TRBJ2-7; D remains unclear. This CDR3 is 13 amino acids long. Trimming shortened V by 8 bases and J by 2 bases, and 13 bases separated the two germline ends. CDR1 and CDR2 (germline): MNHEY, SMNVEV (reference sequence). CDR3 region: CASGRSPPYEQYF. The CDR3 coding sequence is TGTGCCAGCGGAAGGTCTCCTCCCTACGAGCAGTACTTC.